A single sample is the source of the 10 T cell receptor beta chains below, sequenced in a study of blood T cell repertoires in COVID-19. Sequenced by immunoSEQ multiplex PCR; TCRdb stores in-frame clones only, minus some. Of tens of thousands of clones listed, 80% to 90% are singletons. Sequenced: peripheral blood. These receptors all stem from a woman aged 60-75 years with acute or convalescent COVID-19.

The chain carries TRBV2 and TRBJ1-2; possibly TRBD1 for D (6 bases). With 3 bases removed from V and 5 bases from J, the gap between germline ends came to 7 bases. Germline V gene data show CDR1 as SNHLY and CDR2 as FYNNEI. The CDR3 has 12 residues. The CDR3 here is CASSDQGYGYTF. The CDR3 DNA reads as TGTGCCAGCAGTGACCAGGGGTATGGCTACACCTTC.

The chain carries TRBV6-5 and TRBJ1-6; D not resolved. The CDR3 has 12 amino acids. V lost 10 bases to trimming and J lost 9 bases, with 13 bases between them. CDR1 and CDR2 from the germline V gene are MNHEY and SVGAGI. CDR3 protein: CATHDISSPLHF. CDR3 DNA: TGTGCCACTCACGACATCTCTTCACCCCTCCACTTT.

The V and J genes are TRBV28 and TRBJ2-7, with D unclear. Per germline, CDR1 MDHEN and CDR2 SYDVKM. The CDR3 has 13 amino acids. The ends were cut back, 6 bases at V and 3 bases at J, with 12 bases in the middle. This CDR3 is CASSSGAFYEQYF. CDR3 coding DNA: TGTGCCAGCAGCTCCGGAGCGTTCTACGAGCAGTACTTC.

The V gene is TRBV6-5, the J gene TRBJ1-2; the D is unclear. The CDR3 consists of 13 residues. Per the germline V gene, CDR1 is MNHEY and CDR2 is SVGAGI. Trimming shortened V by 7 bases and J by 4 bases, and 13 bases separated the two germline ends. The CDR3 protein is CASTFPGLYGYTF. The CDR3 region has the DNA TGTGCCAGCACCTTCCCCGGACTCTATGGCTACACCTTC.

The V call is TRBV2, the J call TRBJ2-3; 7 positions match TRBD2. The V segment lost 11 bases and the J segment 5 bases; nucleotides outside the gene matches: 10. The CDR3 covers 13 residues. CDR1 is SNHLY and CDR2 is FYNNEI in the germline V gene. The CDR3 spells CAASGMSIDTQYF. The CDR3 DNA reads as TGTGCCGCGAGCGGGATGTCAATAGATACGCAGTATTTT.

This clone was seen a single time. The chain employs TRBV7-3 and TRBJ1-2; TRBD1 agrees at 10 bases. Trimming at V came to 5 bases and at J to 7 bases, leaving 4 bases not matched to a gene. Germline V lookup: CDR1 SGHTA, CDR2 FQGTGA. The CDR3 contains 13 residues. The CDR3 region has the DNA TGTGCCAGCAGCGAGACAGGGGGCTTTGGCTACACCTTC. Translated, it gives CASSETGGFGYTF. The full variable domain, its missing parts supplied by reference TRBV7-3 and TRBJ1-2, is GAGVSQTPSNKVTEKGKYVELRCDPISGHTALYWYRQSLGQGPEFLIYFQGTGAADDSGLPNDRFFAVRPEGSVSTLKIQRTERGDSAVYLCASSETGGFGYTFGSGTRLTVV.

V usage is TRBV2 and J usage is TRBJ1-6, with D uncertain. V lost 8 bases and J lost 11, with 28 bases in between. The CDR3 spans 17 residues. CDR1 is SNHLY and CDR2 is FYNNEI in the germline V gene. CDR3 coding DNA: TGTGCCAGCGACTTATTAGGCGGCAGTTTGATCCACGCACCCCTCCACTTT. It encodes CASDLLGGSLIHAPLHF.

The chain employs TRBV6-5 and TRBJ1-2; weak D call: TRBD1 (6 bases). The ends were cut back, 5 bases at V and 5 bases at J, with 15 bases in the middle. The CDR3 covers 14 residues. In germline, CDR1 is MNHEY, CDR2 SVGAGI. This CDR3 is CASSPPDRLYGYTF. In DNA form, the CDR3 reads TGTGCCAGCAGTCCACCCGACAGGCTATATGGCTACACCTTC.

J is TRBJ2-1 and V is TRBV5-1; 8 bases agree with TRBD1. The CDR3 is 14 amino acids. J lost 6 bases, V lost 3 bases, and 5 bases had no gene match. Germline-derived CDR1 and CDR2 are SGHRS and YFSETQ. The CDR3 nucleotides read TGCGCCAGCAGCTCCGGACAGGGAGGCAATGAGCAGTTCTTC. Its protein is CASSSGQGGNEQFF.

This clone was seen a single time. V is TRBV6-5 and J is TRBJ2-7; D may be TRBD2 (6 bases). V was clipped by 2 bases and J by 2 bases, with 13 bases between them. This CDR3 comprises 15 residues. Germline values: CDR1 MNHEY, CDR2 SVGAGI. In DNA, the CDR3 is TGTGCCAGCAGTTACGGGTTAGCGGATCCCTACGAGCAGTACTTC. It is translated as CASSYGLADPYEQYF.